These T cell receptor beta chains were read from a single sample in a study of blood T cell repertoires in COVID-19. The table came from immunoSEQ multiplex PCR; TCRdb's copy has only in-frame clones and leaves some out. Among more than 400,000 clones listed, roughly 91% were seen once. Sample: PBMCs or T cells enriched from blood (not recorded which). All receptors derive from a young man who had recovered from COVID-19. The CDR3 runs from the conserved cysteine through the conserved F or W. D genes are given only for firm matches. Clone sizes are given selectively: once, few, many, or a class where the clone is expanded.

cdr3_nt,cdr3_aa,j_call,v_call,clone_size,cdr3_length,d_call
TGCGCCAGCAGCGGGGGACAGGGGGTAACTTATAATTCACCCCTCCACTTT,CASSGGQGVTYNSPLHF,TRBJ1-6,TRBV5-1,NA,17,TRBD1
TGTGCCTGGAGACCTAGCTACGCAACTAATGAAAAACTGTTTTTT,CAWRPSYATNEKLFF,TRBJ1-4,TRBV30,once,15,NA
TGTGCCAGCAGCGTAGGGACAGGGGGCGGGGAGACCCAGTACTTC,CASSVGTGGGETQYF,TRBJ2-5,TRBV9,NA,15,TRBD1
TGTGCCAGCTCACCCCGACAGATTCTTTACACTGAAGCTTTCTTT,CASSPRQILYTEAFF,TRBJ1-1,TRBV18,NA,15,NA
TGTGCCAGCAGGCGGACTGGCTACGAGCAGTACTTC,CASRRTGYEQYF,TRBJ2-7,TRBV12-3/TRBV12-4,NA,12,NA
TGTGCCACCACTAGGGACTTTCGTTACACTGAAGCTTTCTTT,CATTRDFRYTEAFF,TRBJ1-1,TRBV15,NA,14,NA
TGTGCCAGCAGCAGAGGGGAGGGCTTAAATATCCAAGAGACCCAGTACTTC,CASSRGEGLNIQETQYF,TRBJ2-5,TRBV5-4,NA,17,TRBD2
TGTGCCAGCAGCTTGGAACGACAGGTCCCTCCGCCCCTCCACTTT,CASSLERQVPPPLHF,TRBJ1-6,TRBV11-2,NA,15,NA
TGTGCCAGCAGTTTATCCGGGACAGGGGGAACTGAAGCTTTCTTT,CASSLSGTGGTEAFF,TRBJ1-1,TRBV27,NA,15,TRBD1
TGTGCCAGCAGATTAAGGGGCTCCACAGAGACCCAGTACTTC,CASRLRGSTETQYF,TRBJ2-5,TRBV6-5,NA,14,NA
TGCGCCAGCAGCAGTGACAGGGTAGAGACCCAGTACTTC,CASSSDRVETQYF,TRBJ2-5,TRBV4-1,NA,13,TRBD1
TGTGCCAGCAGCGTCGGGTCGAGCCCTACCCCTAACACTGAAGCTTTCTTT,CASSVGSSPTPNTEAFF,TRBJ1-1,TRBV9,NA,17,NA
TGTGCCAGTGAAACCCGGGACAGAAACTACGAGCAGTACTTC,CASETRDRNYEQYF,TRBJ2-7,TRBV9,few,14,TRBD1
TGTGCCAGCAGCGTAGAATGGGGCAACACTGAAGCTTTCTTT,CASSVEWGNTEAFF,TRBJ1-1,TRBV9,NA,14,NA
TGCGCCAGCAGGGGGAGACAGGGCCTCTCAGATACGCAGTATTTT,CASRGRQGLSDTQYF,TRBJ2-3,TRBV10-2,NA,15,TRBD1
TGTGCCAGCAGCTTCCGGCCCAGCGGGAGCCTCCGAAACAATGAGCAGTTCTTC,CASSFRPSGSLRNNEQFF,TRBJ2-1,TRBV7-9,NA,18,TRBD2
TGTGCCAGCTCACGGGGGACAGAGGGGACCGAGCAGTACTTC,CASSRGTEGTEQYF,TRBJ2-7,TRBV18,NA,14,TRBD1
TGTGCCAGCAGCCCAGCAACAGGGAACGAGCAGTACTTC,CASSPATGNEQYF,TRBJ2-7,TRBV3-1/TRBV3-2,NA,13,NA
TGTGCCAGCAGTTCCCACAGATACAGGGATGGCTACACCTTC,CASSSHRYRDGYTF,TRBJ1-2,TRBV28,NA,14,NA
TGTGCCAGCAGTCGACAGGGGCGGGACACTGAAGCTTTCTTT,CASSRQGRDTEAFF,TRBJ1-1,TRBV27,NA,14,TRBD1
TGTGCCAGTACCTCGGGACTGCGGTGGAACTATGGCTACACCTTC,CASTSGLRWNYGYTF,TRBJ1-2,TRBV19,once,15,NA
TGCGCCAGCACCCAGGGACTAGCGGGAGTCGACGAGCAGTTCTTC,CASTQGLAGVDEQFF,TRBJ2-1,TRBV5-1,NA,15,TRBD2
TGTGCCAGCAGCAATACTCGGGGGAGTAGCAATCAGCCCCAGCATTTT,CASSNTRGSSNQPQHF,TRBJ1-5,TRBV5-8,once,16,NA
TGTGCCAGCAGTTTAGAAGCGGGAGGTTTAAATGAGCAGTTCTTC,CASSLEAGGLNEQFF,TRBJ2-1,TRBV27,once,15,TRBD2
TGTGCCAGCAGCCGCCTTGCGACAGGGGACTACGAGCAGTACTTC,CASSRLATGDYEQYF,TRBJ2-7,TRBV11-2,NA,15,TRBD1
TGTGCCAGTACCCGGGACAGGGGATTTAATTCACCCCTCCACTTT,CASTRDRGFNSPLHF,TRBJ1-6,TRBV3-1/TRBV3-2,NA,15,TRBD1
TGCGCCAGCAGCTCGTTAGACGGGAGCACAGATACGCAGTATTTT,CASSSLDGSTDTQYF,TRBJ2-3,TRBV5-1,NA,15,NA
TGTGCCAGCAGTCCCTCGGCGGGAGGGACTCCCTACGAGCAGTACTTC,CASSPSAGGTPYEQYF,TRBJ2-7,TRBV27,NA,16,TRBD2
TGTGCCAGCAGCCAAATCCCGGGACAGGGGAGCACTGAAGCTTTCTTT,CASSQIPGQGSTEAFF,TRBJ1-1,TRBV16,NA,16,TRBD1
TGTGCCTGGAGGTCTGGAGGACAGACACGAGGGCAGTACTTC,CAWRSGGQTRGQYF,TRBJ2-7,TRBV30,NA,14,NA
TGTGCCAGCAGTACCAACCGGGAATACAATCAGCCCCAGCATTTT,CASSTNREYNQPQHF,TRBJ1-5,TRBV28,NA,15,NA
TGTGCCAGCAGCGTAGGGGGAGGACAGGGGAACACTGAAGCTTTCTTT,CASSVGGGQGNTEAFF,TRBJ1-1,TRBV9,NA,16,TRBD1
TGCAGCGTGGCAGACAGGGTCGGTCAGCCCCAGCATTTT,CSVADRVGQPQHF,TRBJ1-5,TRBV29-1,NA,13,TRBD1
TGTGCCAGCTTAAGGTCGGGACAGGGGTCCGGGGAGCTGTTTTTT,CASLRSGQGSGELFF,TRBJ2-2,TRBV6-5,NA,15,TRBD1
TGCAGCGTCATAAGGTTCGCTAGCGAAAACATTCAGTACTTC,CSVIRFASENIQYF,TRBJ2-4,TRBV29-1,NA,14,NA
TGCGCCAGCAGCCAAGAGGGAGCGGGGGGCGGTGGGGCCAACGTCCTGACTTTC,CASSQEGAGGGGANVLTF,TRBJ2-6,TRBV4-1,few,18,TRBD2
TGCAGCGTTACAGGAAACACCGGGGAGCTGTTTTTT,CSVTGNTGELFF,TRBJ2-2,TRBV29-1,once,12,NA
TGTGCCAGCAGCTTGTATCGGGTGACCAATAATTCACCCCTCCACTTT,CASSLYRVTNNSPLHF,TRBJ1-6,TRBV5-8,NA,16,NA
TGCAGCGTTGAACGGGACAGGGGCCTCTATGGCTACACCTTC,CSVERDRGLYGYTF,TRBJ1-2,TRBV29-1,NA,14,TRBD1
TGTGCCAGCAGTTCAAGACAGGGACATGGCTACACCTTC,CASSSRQGHGYTF,TRBJ1-2,TRBV27,NA,13,TRBD1
TGTGCCAGCAGCTTAGGTTTCGGGACTAGCGGAACAGATACGCAGTATTTT,CASSLGFGTSGTDTQYF,TRBJ2-3,TRBV7-3,NA,17,TRBD2
TGCGCCAGCAGCCAAGGGGACAGATTGAACACTGAAGCTTTCTTT,CASSQGDRLNTEAFF,TRBJ1-1,TRBV4-1,NA,15,TRBD1
TGTGCCAGCAGCCTCCAGGCGGGCGATAATGAAAAACTGTTTTTT,CASSLQAGDNEKLFF,TRBJ1-4,TRBV5-5,NA,15,NA
TGCGCCAGCAGCCCAGTGTCCGGGGAGCTGTTTTTT,CASSPVSGELFF,TRBJ2-2,TRBV5-1,NA,12,NA
TGTGCCACCTCCGCGACAGCGAAAAATGAAAAACTGTTTTTT,CATSATAKNEKLFF,TRBJ1-4,TRBV19,once,14,NA
TGCGCCAGCAGCTTGGCAGTATCCTACGAGCAGTACTTC,CASSLAVSYEQYF,TRBJ2-7,TRBV5-1,NA,13,NA
TGCGCCAGCAGCCCGGACAGAGTTTACTATGGCTACACCTTC,CASSPDRVYYGYTF,TRBJ1-2,TRBV5-1,NA,14,NA
TGTGCCAGCAGCCTCTTTAGCGGGGGCTCCTACAATGAGCAGTTCTTC,CASSLFSGGSYNEQFF,TRBJ2-1,TRBV3-1/TRBV3-2,NA,16,TRBD2
TGTGCCAGTAGTATGAGGACCAACCGGGACAGGGTTTTTAATGGCTACACCTTC,CASSMRTNRDRVFNGYTF,TRBJ1-2,TRBV19,NA,18,TRBD1
TGTGCCAGCAGTTACTCAAGAGGGACTGAAGCTTTCTTT,CASSYSRGTEAFF,TRBJ1-1,TRBV6-5,NA,13,NA
TGTGCCAGCAGCAAAGATGGCAGGGGCCGTAGAGATGGCTACACCTTC,CASSKDGRGRRDGYTF,TRBJ1-2,TRBV21-1,NA,16,NA
TGTGCCAGCAGCACCCGAGACCCGGTGGGCATGAACACTGAAGCTTTCTTT,CASSTRDPVGMNTEAFF,TRBJ1-1,TRBV11-2,NA,17,NA